This T cell receptor beta chain appears in the sequencing data of a study of neoadjuvant anti-PD-1 for oral cavity cancer. Germline V gene lookup returns CDR1 SGHNT and CDR2 YYREEE (reference sequence). V lost 6 bases to trimming and J lost 4 bases, with 13 bases between them. The length of the CDR3 is 13 residues. TCRdb keeps only in-frame clones here, not all; method: immunoSEQ multiplex PCR. The sample has approximately 12,000 clones, 60% to 80% seen once. The time point denotes: after neoadjuvant nivolumab, at surgical resection. This clone was picked up a small number of times. The source is a person aged 35 to 85 with oral cavity squamous cell carcinoma. The chain is built from TRBV5-4 and TRBJ1-2, with D unclear. The sample here was PBMCs, taken after nivolumab (anti-PD-1) treatment. Here the CDR3 reads CASIEDGTYGYTF. CDR3 DNA sequence: TGTGCCAGCATCGAGGACGGAACCTATGGCTACACCTTC.